This T cell receptor beta chain was documented in a study of T-cell memory formation after mild COVID-19. Study-wide findings and caveats: Pre-infection memory contained some responding clones, which suggested that cross-reactive memory had joined.

A 5'RACE reaction primed in the constant segment made cDNA libraries of TCR alpha and TCR beta, and these carried sample barcodes and UMIs. MiXCR, applied by TCRdb to the 5' RACE reads, yields one record per CDR3 protein. The sample carries 450,000 to 650,000 distinct CDR3 sequences, about 22% recorded once. The V gene's germline CDR1 is LNHDA and CDR2 SQIVND (reference sequence). Trimming took off 5 bases at V and 0 bases at J, with 7 bases between the two ends. This CDR3 has 13 residues. Points on this clonotype: No antigen is known for it.

This receptor was taken from an adult woman who had mild COVID-19 (a few samples of this study predate the infection). Cell type and time point are not known. Sequenced input: PBMCs or a T cell subset sorted from them (not recorded which). The rearrangement joins TRBV19 to TRBJ1-1, with D possibly TRBD1 on 5 matching bases. The CDR3 spells CASSDSLNTEAFF. The CDR3 DNA sequence: TGTGCCAGTAGTGACAGTCTGAACACTGAAGCTTTCTTT.